This entry is about one T cell receptor beta chain. No cognate antigen has been identified for it. The input lacks base qualities; no much larger clone sits a single base away. Collaborating institutions collected whole blood in K2EDTA tubes following their own protocols. Collaborator samples were shipped for TCRbeta analysis as frozen whole blood, isolated PBMCs, or DNA extracted from either sample type. As encoded in the germline V gene, CDR1 is SQVTM while CDR2 is ANQGSEA. The CDR3 runs 16 residues from the cysteine to the phenylalanine. CDR3 DNA only is kept here, 48 bases in frame from base 1. V has 4 bases trimmed and J has 7 bases trimmed; junction bases matching no gene number 11. TCRbeta CDR3 regions were amplified from genomic DNA by means of the immunoSEQ Assay, a bias-controlled multiplex PCR. As for the original processing: Within the assay, amplification of reference gene primers was used to estimate how many nucleated cells each sample contained. To quantify the absolute abundance of each unique TCRbeta CDR3 rearrangement, sequence reads were collapsed and filtered. Productive Simpson clonality was computed per sample as the square root of Simpson's diversity index over productive rearrangements. TCRdb carries this immuneACCESS record with in-frame sequences only. Its versions omit some clonotypes, under half of them owing to an unresolved V gene in the studies checked, with the rest unexplained. That table is the source of V, J and clone size, and D and trimming were worked out from the DNA. Within this sample are approximately 110,000 clones, with about 80% of them counted one time only. The ten most abundant clones make up 15% to 20% of the sample.

This sample is drawn from a study of blood T cell repertoires in COVID-19 (dated by TCRdb to the early 2020s). At the level of the whole study: Collaborator samples came from the United States, Italy and Spain and covered acute and convalescent phases of COVID-19. The prospective study material was composed of cDNA or gDNA derived from T cells, B-cell-depleted T cells, or PBMCs. Subjects who had been exposed to COVID-19, were actively infected with it, or had recovered from it provided the deeply sampled blood TCRbeta repertoires that made up the dataset. The repertoires were released in a freely available public database meant as a resource for research on the immune response to SARS-CoV-2. The samples were drawn from the first 160 participants of the ongoing ImmuneRACE study and from 950 to 1,500 subjects provided by 6 global collaborators. Nearly every sample came with metadata listing a de-identified subject ID, COVID-19 status, age in years and sex. Where HLA class I and class II types were available, the types were taken from metadata supplied by the sample provider, not from assay-based typing. The paper's findings and limits, for the study overall: How much clinical and demographic metadata was included differed by source and by participant, and the metadata was provided uncurated.

This clonotype was sampled from a woman in her 70s with acute or convalescent COVID-19. Input material: peripheral blood. The receptor chain draws on TRBV29-1 and TRBJ2-2, with 11 junctional bases fitting TRBD2. Here the CDR3 is given as CSVVGVLAGGIGELFF. The nucleotides read TGCAGCGTTGTTGGGGTTCTAGCGGGGGGAATCGGGGAGCTGTTTTTT.